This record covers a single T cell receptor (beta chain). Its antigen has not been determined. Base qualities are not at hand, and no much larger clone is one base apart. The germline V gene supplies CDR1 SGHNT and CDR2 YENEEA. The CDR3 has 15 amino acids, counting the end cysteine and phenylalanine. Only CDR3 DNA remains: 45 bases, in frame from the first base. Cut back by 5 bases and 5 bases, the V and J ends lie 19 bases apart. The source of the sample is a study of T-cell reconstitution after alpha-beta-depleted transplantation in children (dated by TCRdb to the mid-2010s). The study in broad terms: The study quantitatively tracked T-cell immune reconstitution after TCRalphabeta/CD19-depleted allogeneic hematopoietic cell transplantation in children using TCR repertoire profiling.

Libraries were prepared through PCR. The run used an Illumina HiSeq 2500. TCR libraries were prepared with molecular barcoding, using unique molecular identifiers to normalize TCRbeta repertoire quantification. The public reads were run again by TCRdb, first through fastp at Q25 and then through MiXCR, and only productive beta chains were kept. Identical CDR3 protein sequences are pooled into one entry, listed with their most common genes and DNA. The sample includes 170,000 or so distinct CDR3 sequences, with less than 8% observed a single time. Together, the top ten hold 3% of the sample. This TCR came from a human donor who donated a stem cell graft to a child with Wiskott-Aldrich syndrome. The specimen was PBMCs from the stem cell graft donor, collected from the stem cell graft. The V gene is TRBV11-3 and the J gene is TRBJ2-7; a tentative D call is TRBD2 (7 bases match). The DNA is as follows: TGTGCCAGCAGCCCCCCGGGGGGCAGGAGAGACGAGCAGTACTTC. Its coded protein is CASSPPGGRRDEQYF.